Given below is one T cell receptor beta chain in context. Deep-level settings were used for running the assay. The table came from immunoSEQ multiplex PCR; TCRdb's copy has only in-frame clones and leaves some out. The table shows roughly 2 million clones, with 90% to 96% occurring only once. The source of the sample is a study of shared clonotypes between healthy human individuals. Trimming left V 6 bases short and J 4 bases short, with 12 bases between. Germline values: CDR1 LNHDA, CDR2 SQIVND (reference sequence). The CDR3 spans 13 residues. Splitting of CD4+ cells produced CD45RA+ naive and CD45RA-negative memory subsets.

The V and J genes are TRBV19 and TRBJ1-1; no clear D. This receptor was identified in a man in his late teens or twenties in good health. Sequencing was performed on naive CD4+ T cells sorted from blood. Subset described: CD45RA+ positively selected. This CDR3 reads CASSTMDGTEAFF. The CDR3 coding sequence is TGTGCCAGTAGCACGATGGACGGCACTGAAGCTTTCTTT.